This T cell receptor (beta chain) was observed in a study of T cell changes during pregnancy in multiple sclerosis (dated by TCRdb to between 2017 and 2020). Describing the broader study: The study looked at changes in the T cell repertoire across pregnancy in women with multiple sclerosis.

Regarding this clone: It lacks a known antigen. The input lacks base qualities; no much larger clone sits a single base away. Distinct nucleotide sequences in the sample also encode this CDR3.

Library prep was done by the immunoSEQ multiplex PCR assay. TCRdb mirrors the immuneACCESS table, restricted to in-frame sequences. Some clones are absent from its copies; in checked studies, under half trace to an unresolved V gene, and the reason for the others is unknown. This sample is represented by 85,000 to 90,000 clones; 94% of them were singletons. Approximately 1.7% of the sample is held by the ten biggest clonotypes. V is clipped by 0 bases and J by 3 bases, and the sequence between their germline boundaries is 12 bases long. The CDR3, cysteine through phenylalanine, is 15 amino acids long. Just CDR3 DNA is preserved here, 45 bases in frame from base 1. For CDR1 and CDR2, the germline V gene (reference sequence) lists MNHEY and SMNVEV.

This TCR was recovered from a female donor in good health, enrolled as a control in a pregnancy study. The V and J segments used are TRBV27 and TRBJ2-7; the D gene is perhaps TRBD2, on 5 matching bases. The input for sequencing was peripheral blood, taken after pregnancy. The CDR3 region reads CASSLSTAGLYEQYF. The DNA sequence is TGTGCCAGCAGTTTATCCACAGCAGGACTCTACGAGCAGTACTTC.